This record covers a single T cell receptor beta chain. This sample is part of a study of blood T cell repertoires in COVID-19. For the study at large: Spain, Italy and the United States supplied samples that represented acute and convalescent COVID-19.

Germline V lookup: CDR1 SGDLS, CDR2 YYNGEE. CDR3 length: 15 residues. V lost 3 bases and J lost 6; bases outside the gene matches: 4. As processed by the authors: Estimated nucleated cell counts came from reference gene primer amplification. The method was immunoSEQ multiplex PCR; TCRdb's version includes in-frame clones alone and lacks a portion of them. That table gives V, J and clone size, and the DNA gave D and trimming. The top ten hold under 6% of the sample, which has around 130,000 clones, around 84% seen once. The receptor's source is a human donor in a cohort sampled during active COVID-19. Sequencing used peripheral blood. V is TRBV9 and J is TRBJ2-1; 12 bases are a match to TRBD2. The CDR3, as DNA: TGTGCCAGCAGCGGGGCTAGCGGGAGGGCCAATGAGCAGTTCTTC. As protein: CASSGASGRANEQFF.